The 14 T cell receptor beta chains listed next were all sequenced from one sample in a study of blood T cells in healthy people across ages. Sample-barcoded 5' priming and a J-beta primer mix drove a second PCR of about 6 to 12 cycles. TCRdb re-derived calls from the 5' RACE reads in MiXCR, one entry per CDR3 protein. The profile covers around 1,700,000 distinct CDR3 sequences, with approximately 30% appearing a single time and approximately 7.7% taken by the ten largest. The material sequenced was blood. The receptors shown here come from a woman aged 30 to 39 in good health.

The J gene is TRBJ2-3, the V gene TRBV5-5; D perhaps matches TRBD2 (7 bases). The CDR3 is made up of 16 amino acids. V was shortened by 2 bases and J by 0 bases, with 13 bases between the two germline ends. CDR1 SGHKS and CDR2 YYEKEE come from the germline V gene (reference sequence). The CDR3 DNA follows: TGTGCCAGCAGCTTAGTGGGGGGGCGTAGCACAGATACGCAGTATTTT. It is translated as CASSLVGGRSTDTQYF. The full variable domain, with the rest looked up from reference TRBV5-5 and TRBJ2-3, is DAGVTQSPTHLIKTRGQQVTLRCSPISGHKSVSWYQQVLGQGPQFIFQYYEKEERGRGNFPDRFSARQFPNYSSELNVNALLLGDSALYLCASSLVGGRSTDTQYFGPGTRLTVL.

Comment on this clonotype: This may come from a read error, since a much larger clone is one base off. V usage is TRBV5-1 and J usage is TRBJ2-5; maybe TRBD1 (6 bases). V lost 0 bases, J lost 2 bases, and 8 bases lay in between. In germline, CDR1 is SGHRS, CDR2 YFSETQ. CDR3 length: 14 amino acids. Here the CDR3 DNA reads TGCGCCAGCAGCTTGGAGGACAGACAAGAGACCCAGTACTTC. Translated: CASSLEDRQETQYF. The entire variable domain, with the rest obtained from reference TRBV5-1 and TRBJ2-5, is as follows: KAGVTQTPRYLIKTRGQQVTLSCSPISGHRSVSWYQQTPGQGLQFLFEYFSETQRNKGNFPGRFSGRQFSNSRSEMNVSTLELGDSALYLCASSLEDRQETQYFGPGTRLLVL.

The J gene is TRBJ2-7, the V gene TRBV27; TRBD2 agrees at 7 bases. The CDR3 spans 16 residues. V trimming: 2 bases; J trimming: 7 bases; junction bases outside the gene matches: 14. CDR1 and CDR2 from the germline V gene are MNHEY and SMNVEV (reference sequence). The CDR3 nucleotides read TGTGCCAGCAGTTTAATCGGCGGGAGACTCCCCAATGAGCAGTACTTC. It specifies CASSLIGGRLPNEQYF.

This clonotype was recorded many times. The V and J genes are TRBV7-8 and TRBJ2-5; 11 nucleotides match TRBD2. The V gene end was trimmed by 4 bases and the J gene end by 4 bases; junction bases not matched to a gene: 2. The CDR3 sequence is 14 residues long. Germline assignment: CDR1 SGHVS and CDR2 FQNEAQ. In DNA form, the CDR3 reads TGTGCCAGCAGCTCACTAGCGGGAGCAGAGACCCAGTACTTC. Protein: CASSSLAGAETQYF.

J is TRBJ1-4 and V is TRBV15; D perhaps matches TRBD1 (5 bases). Germline CDR1 and CDR2: LNHNV and YYDKDF (reference sequence). V gave up 0 bases and J gave up 11 bases, with 13 bases separating them. The CDR3 is 14 amino acids. The chain's CDR3 is CATSRDQDTPKLFF. CDR3 in DNA: TGTGCCACCAGCAGAGATCAGGACACCCCTAAACTGTTTTTT.

The J gene is TRBJ2-3, the V gene TRBV11-2; TRBD1 agrees at 8 bases. This CDR3 comprises 17 residues. Per the germline V gene, CDR1 is SGHAT and CDR2 is FQNNGV. The V segment lost 4 bases and the J segment 2 bases; nucleotides outside the gene matches: 11. CDR3 nucleotides: TGTGCCAGCAGCTACCCCAGGACAGGGAGCCTCACAGATACGCAGTATTTT. This translates into CASSYPRTGSLTDTQYF.

The chain couples TRBV25-1 to TRBJ2-3, with a tentative D call TRBD2 (5 bases). The CDR3 contains 15 residues. Trimming stripped 6 bases from V and 5 bases from J, with 18 bases between. Germline CDR1 MGHDK, CDR2 SYGVNS. The CDR3 sequence: CASSLEAARGDTQYF. The CDR3 DNA sequence: TGTGCCAGCAGCTTAGAGGCGGCACGGGGAGATACGCAGTATTTT. Looking up the rest from reference TRBV25-1 and TRBJ2-3 gives the full variable domain: EADIYQTPRYLVIGTGKKITLECSQTMGHDKMYWYQQDPGMELHLIHYSYGVNSTEKGDLSSESTVSRIRTEHFPLTLESARPSHTSQYLCASSLEAARGDTQYFGPGTRLTVL.

This chain joins TRBV4-3 and TRBJ2-3, with TRBD1 matching 7 bases. The CDR3 sequence is 15 residues long. Germline assignment: CDR1 LGHNA and CDR2 YSLEER. V dropped 4 bases and J dropped 4; count of bases not matched to a gene: 8. For the CDR3, the DNA is TGCGCCAGCAGCCGCACAGGGGAGTCCCCAGATACGCAGTATTTT. It translates to CASSRTGESPDTQYF.

The sample holds many counts of this clonotype. The gene calls are TRBV20-1 and TRBJ2-7, with unresolved D. Trimming stripped 3 bases from V and 0 bases from J, with 12 bases between. In germline, CDR1 is DFQATT, CDR2 SNEGSKA (reference sequence). CDR3 length: 14 amino acids. The CDR3 DNA follows: TGCAGTGCTAGCCGATCTGGAAGCTCCTACGAGCAGTACTTC. Translating it yields CSASRSGSSYEQYF.

This clonotype was detected only a few times. The CDR3 loop reads CASSSAGTGGGDTQYF. CDR3 in DNA: TGTGCCAGCAGTTCCGCCGGGACAGGGGGCGGAGATACGCAGTATTTT. The chain recombines TRBV28 with TRBJ2-3; 12 bases line up with TRBD1. V lost 4 bases to trimming and J lost 5 bases; unmatched junction nucleotides: 7. From germline, CDR1 is MDHEN and CDR2 SYDVKM. The CDR3 loop spans 16 amino acids.

This clonotype was seen a handful of times. The chain links TRBV9 to TRBJ2-1; 9 bases match TRBD1. Germline V lookup: CDR1 SGDLS, CDR2 YYNGEE. CDR3 length: 15 amino acids. The trim removed 2 bases at V and 8 bases at J, leaving 8 bases unmatched. CDR3 sequence reads: CASSVRDRGSHEQFF. DNA for the CDR3: TGTGCCAGCAGCGTCAGAGACAGGGGGAGCCATGAGCAGTTCTTC.

Many counts were recorded for this clonotype. The chain recombines TRBV7-2 with TRBJ1-5; a possible D gene is TRBD1 (5 bases). Per germline, CDR1 SGHTA and CDR2 FQGNSA. The CDR3 is 13 amino acids. Trimming shortened V by 6 bases and J by 2 bases, and 8 bases separated the two germline ends. This CDR3 is CASSKQGNQPQHF. CDR3 nucleotides: TGTGCCAGCAGTAAACAGGGCAATCAGCCCCAGCATTTT.

This clonotype was seen once. The gene calls are TRBV20-1 and TRBJ2-7; 9 bases align to TRBD2. Germline CDR1 reads DFQATT; CDR2 reads SNEGSKA (reference sequence). V shed 5 bases, J shed 3 bases, and the junction held 8 bases outside the gene matches. The CDR3 covers 14 residues. In DNA form, the CDR3 reads TGCAGTGCTGGAGCGCGGGAGGGGGGCTACGAGCAGTACTTC. Protein: CSAGAREGGYEQYF.

This clonotype was seen a handful of times. A clone one base away is much larger, so this may be a read error. This chain joins TRBV27 and TRBJ2-5, with D tentatively TRBD1 (6 bases). CDR3 length equals 13 residues. The ends were cut back, 3 bases at V and 6 bases at J, with 11 bases in the middle. Germline CDR1 MNHEY, CDR2 SMNVEV (reference sequence). This CDR3 is CASSFGRGKTQYF. The CDR3 DNA is TGTGCCAGCAGTTTTGGCAGGGGAAAGACCCAGTACTTC.